This T cell receptor (beta chain) was recovered during a study of T-cell reconstitution after alpha-beta-depleted transplantation in children. Construction of the TCRbeta library involved unique molecular identifiers. TCRdb independently ran MiXCR on the PCR reads; one entry per CDR3 protein. The sample records about 250,000 distinct CDR3 sequences, about 24% being singletons. The sample in question was PBMCs, mostly from graft donor cells, obtained 360 days after TCRalphabeta/CD19-depleted stem cell transplant. The receptor was isolated from a female patient between 2 and 15 years old who had a stem cell transplant for congenital amegakaryocytic thrombocytopenia, so the T cells may come from the graft donor.

CDR3 nucleotide sequence: TGTGCCAGCAGTTATTTGGCTAGCTACTACAATGAGCAGTTCTTC. It encodes CASSYLASYYNEQFF. This sequence joins TRBV6-2 or TRBV6-3 and TRBJ2-1, with D tentatively TRBD2 (5 bases). V was clipped by 3 bases and J by 3 bases, with 12 bases between them. Germline-derived CDR1 and CDR2 are MNHEY and SVGEGT. This CDR3 region has 15 residues.